Listed here are 15 T cell receptor beta chains from one sample, sequenced in a study of blood T cells in healthy people across ages. Primed by a sample-barcoded 5' primer and a J-beta primer mix, a second PCR proceeded for roughly 6 to 12 cycles. TCRdb fed the 5' RACE reads into MiXCR, producing one record per CDR3 protein. The data contain roughly 830,000 distinct CDR3 sequences, 62% of them singletons. The specimen sequenced was blood. The receptor set was obtained from a man younger than 45 in good health.

The V call is TRBV7-9, the J call TRBJ2-1; 9 positions agree with TRBD1. Per germline, CDR1 SEHNR and CDR2 FQNEAQ (reference sequence). The length of the CDR3 is 16 residues. The J segment lost 3 bases and the V segment lost 3 bases, leaving 6 bases of the junction unmatched. CDR3 sequence: CASSFSGTGNYNEQFF. The CDR3 DNA reads TGTGCCAGCAGCTTTTCGGGGACAGGGAACTACAATGAGCAGTTCTTC.

The chain has TRBV4-3 and TRBJ2-1; 11 nucleotides match TRBD2. Germline trimming cut 1 base from V and 4 bases from J; bases unmatched to any gene: 6. Germline assignment: CDR1 LGHNA and CDR2 YSLEER. CDR3 length: 17 amino acids. CDR3 loop: CASSQGVASGGYNEQFF. DNA for the CDR3: TGCGCCAGCAGCCAAGGTGTGGCTAGCGGGGGGTACAATGAGCAGTTCTTC.

The rearrangement uses TRBV20-1 and TRBJ2-1, with 7 bases fitting TRBD2. Germline values: CDR1 DFQATT, CDR2 SNEGSKA (reference sequence). The length of the CDR3 is 14 residues. Losses at the gene ends were 2 bases for V and 9 bases for J; bases not matched to a gene: 10. The CDR3 region is CSARTTGPGGEQFF. CDR3 in DNA: TGCAGTGCTAGAACTACCGGGCCGGGGGGTGAGCAGTTCTTC.

Only a few counts were recorded for this clonotype. V and J are TRBV2 and TRBJ2-6; a possible D gene is TRBD2 (5 bases). The CDR3 is 13 residues long. Germline V gene sequence: CDR1 SNHLY, CDR2 FYNNEI. The V end lost 7 bases, the J end lost 2 bases, and 6 bases lay between the germline ends. CDR3 in DNA: TGTGCCAGCATCGGGGCTGGGGCCAACGTCCTGACTTTC. As protein: CASIGAGANVLTF.

The chain employs TRBV29-1 and TRBJ2-7, with D possibly being TRBD1 (5 bases). The CDR3 sequence is 12 residues long. V shed 4 bases and J shed 2 bases, with 9 bases lying between them. The germline V gene has CDR1 SQVTM and CDR2 ANQGSEA. CDR3 sequence reads: CSVVDSTYEQYF. Here the CDR3 DNA reads TGCAGCGTTGTCGACAGTACCTACGAGCAGTACTTC.

V and J are TRBV30 and TRBJ2-5; 9 bases align to TRBD2. From germline, CDR1 is GTSNPN and CDR2 SVGIG (reference sequence). Trimming removed 4 bases from V and 5 bases from J; junction bases left unmatched: 5. The CDR3 is 13 amino acids. The CDR3 DNA follows: TGTGCCTGGAAGGCGGGGGGGCAGGAGACCCAGTACTTC. Protein sequence: CAWKAGGQETQYF.

The rearrangement links TRBV27 to TRBJ2-5; D is ambiguous. From germline, CDR1 is MNHEY and CDR2 SMNVEV (reference sequence). Trimming stripped 3 bases from V and 1 base from J, with 6 bases between. The CDR3 is 13 amino acids. CDR3 in DNA: TGTGCCAGCAGTTTTGTGTTCCAAGAGACCCAGTACTTC. Translated: CASSFVFQETQYF.

The chain is built from TRBV7-9 and TRBJ2-1; TRBD2 agrees at 14 bases. The V gene's germline CDR1 is SEHNR and CDR2 FQNEAQ (reference sequence). This CDR3 is built from 15 residues. Unmatched junction bases numbered 12, after V lost 5 bases and J lost 15 bases. The DNA of the CDR3 is TGTGCCAGCAGCCCCCAAAACGGACTAGCGGGGGGCATGTTCTTC. Translation: CASSPQNGLAGGMFF.

The gene calls are TRBV6-5 and TRBJ2-7; 8 bases are a match to TRBD1. The length of the CDR3 is 16 residues. The V gene end was trimmed by 0 bases and the J gene end by 3 bases; junction bases not matched to a gene: 7. Looked up from germline, CDR1 is MNHEY and CDR2 is SVGAGI. The CDR3 DNA follows: TGTGCCAGCAGTTACTCAGGGCAGGGGGCCCTCTACGAGCAGTACTTC. This translates into CASSYSGQGALYEQYF.

The chain carries TRBV9 and TRBJ2-7; 9 positions agree with TRBD2. This CDR3 spans 15 amino acids. Trimming at V came to 1 base and at J to 4 bases, leaving 6 bases not matched to a gene. In germline, CDR1 is SGDLS, CDR2 YYNGEE. CDR3: CASSVPTSGSYEQYF. In DNA form, the CDR3 reads TGTGCCAGCAGCGTACCAACTAGCGGGTCATACGAGCAGTACTTC.

This clonotype was seen only once. The V gene is TRBV25-1, the J gene TRBJ2-1; D not certain. The V end was cut by 4 bases, the J end by 6 bases, with 16 bases between. CDR1 is MGHDK, CDR2 SYGVNS, per germline. The CDR3 contains 15 residues. This chain's CDR3 is CASSAYLAAINEQFF. The CDR3 nucleotides read TGTGCCAGCAGTGCATATCTGGCAGCGATCAATGAGCAGTTCTTC.

The chain carries TRBV12-3 or TRBV12-4 and TRBJ2-5, with 10 bases that match TRBD1. V shed 4 bases and J 12 bases; nucleotides not matched to a gene: 8. The CDR3 runs to 13 residues. CDR3 DNA: TGTGCCAGCAGTTCGGGACAGGGGATCAAGAAGTACTTC. Amino acid sequence: CASSSGQGIKKYF.

The chain employs TRBV24-1 and TRBJ2-1; 9 bases are a match to TRBD1. From germline, CDR1 is KGHDR and CDR2 SFDVKD. Losses at the gene ends were 4 bases for V and 5 bases for J; bases not matched to a gene: 8. The CDR3 has 16 amino acids. The chain's CDR3 is CATSDRYRGLNNEQFF. CDR3 coding DNA: TGTGCCACCAGTGACCGATACAGGGGGCTAAACAATGAGCAGTTCTTC.

The rearrangement uses TRBV4-3 and TRBJ2-7, with 9 bases lining up with TRBD1. CDR3 size: 18 residues. V shed 1 base, J shed 1 base, and the junction held 11 bases outside the gene matches. Germline lookup yields CDR1 LGHNA and CDR2 YSLEER. The CDR3 region has the DNA TGCGCCAGCAGCCAAGTCGCTCCGCCCGGGACAGGGTCCTACGAGCAGTACTTC. It translates to CASSQVAPPGTGSYEQYF.

This clonotype showed up just a few times. J is TRBJ2-7 and V is TRBV20-1; D unresolved. The CDR3 extends over 13 amino acids. V lost 1 base and J 2 bases, leaving 9 bases between the germline ends. Looked up from germline, CDR1 is DFQATT and CDR2 is SNEGSKA (reference sequence). CDR3 region: CSARAGRTYEQYF. The CDR3, as DNA: TGCAGTGCTAGAGCGGGCAGAACCTACGAGCAGTACTTC.